The clone carrying this TCR beta chain is a singleton in its sample. Its antigen is still unknown. V shed 1 base and J shed 9 bases, with 15 bases lying between them. The CDR3 runs to 14 residues. The germline gives CDR1 MGHRA, CDR2 YSYEKL. Co-extraction yielded RNA and DNA from 20-30 mg of unsorted bulk tissue. Every patient in the cohort had a primary liver carcinoma. That carcinoma was treated by surgical resection. The template, 500 ng total RNA, yielded TCR beta cDNA made with a constant-region primer. Nested multiplex PCR, run for three rounds with slightly modified ARM-PCR, yielded TCR beta libraries. Both of the initial two PCR rounds ran for around 9 cycles and employed TRBV1-TRBV30 forward primers alongside a C-beta reverse primer. TCRdb reprocessed the multiplex PCR reads via MiXCR and lists one record per CDR3 protein. The data show 75,000 to 80,000 distinct CDR3 sequences, approximately 62% seen once.

The data stem from a study of tumor-infiltrating lymphocytes in primary liver carcinoma. Across the whole study: Stage T1-T3 N0M0 and a size of about 4 to 10 cm characterized the tumors.

Whole-study findings and limits: Tumor region pairs shared more overlap than did tumor-adjacent and tumor-blood pairs.

V and J are TRBV4-1 and TRBJ1-2, with D perhaps TRBD1 (6 bases). This clonotype was sampled from a middle-aged man with primary liver carcinoma and hepatitis B virus infection. Source material: tumor-adjacent normal liver tissue. For the CDR3, the DNA is TGCGCCAGCAGCCAAGTTGGGGGCCTCCATAGCTACACCTTC. Its protein is CASSQVGGLHSYTF.